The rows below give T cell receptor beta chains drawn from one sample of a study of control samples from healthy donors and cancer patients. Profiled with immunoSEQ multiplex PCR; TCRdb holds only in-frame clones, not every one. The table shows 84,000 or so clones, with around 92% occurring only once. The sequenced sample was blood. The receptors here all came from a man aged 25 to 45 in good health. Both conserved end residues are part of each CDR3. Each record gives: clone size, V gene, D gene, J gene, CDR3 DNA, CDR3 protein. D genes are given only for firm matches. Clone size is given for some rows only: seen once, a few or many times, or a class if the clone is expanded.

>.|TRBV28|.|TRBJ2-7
TGTGCCAGCAGTTTTTCTAGCAAAAACGAGCAGTACTTC
CASSFSSKNEQYF
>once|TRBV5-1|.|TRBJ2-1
TGCGCCAGCAGCTTGGCAGCTAGCTGGAATGAGCAGTTCTTC
CASSLAASWNEQFF
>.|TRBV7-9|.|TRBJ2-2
TGTGCCAGCAGCTCCCCGAGGGCGGGCGGGGAGCTGTTTTTT
CASSSPRAGGELFF
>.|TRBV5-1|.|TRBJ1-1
TGCGCCAGCAGCCTGGACGGTATGAACACTGAAGCTTTCTTT
CASSLDGMNTEAFF
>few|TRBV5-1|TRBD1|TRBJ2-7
TGCGCCAGCAGCTACACCGGGACAGGGGTCCACGAGCAGTACTTC
CASSYTGTGVHEQYF
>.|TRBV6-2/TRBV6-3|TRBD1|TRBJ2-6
TGTGCCAGCAGCCTGGGACAGTTCGTCTCTGGGGCCAACGTCCTGACTTTC
CASSLGQFVSGANVLTF
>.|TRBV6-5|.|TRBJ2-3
TGTGCCAGCAGTTACGGGACTCGCCGTAGCACAGATACGCAGTATTTT
CASSYGTRRSTDTQYF
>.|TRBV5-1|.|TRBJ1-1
TGCGCCAGCAGCTTGGCCCAGTCGAACACTGAAGCTTTCTTT
CASSLAQSNTEAFF
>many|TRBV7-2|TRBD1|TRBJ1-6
TGTGCCAGCAGCTTAGCGCTAGGGGGCTCACCCCTCCACTTT
CASSLALGGSPLHF
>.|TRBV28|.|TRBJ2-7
TGTGCCAGCAGGAGCGGGACACTCTACGAGCAGTACTTC
CASRSGTLYEQYF
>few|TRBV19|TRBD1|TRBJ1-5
TGTGCCAGTAGTATATCGACAGGGAGCAATCAGCCCCAGCATTTT
CASSISTGSNQPQHF
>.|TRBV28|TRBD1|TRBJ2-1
TGTGCCAGCAAAGAACTCGGAGGACAGGGAGTCTACAATGAGCAGTTCTTC
CASKELGGQGVYNEQFF
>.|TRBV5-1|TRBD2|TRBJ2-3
TGCGCCAGCAGCTTTAGCGGGACCACAGATACGCAGTATTTT
CASSFSGTTDTQYF
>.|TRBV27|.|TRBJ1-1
TGTGCCAGCAGTTCTCGGTCTAGAATGAACACTGAAGCTTTCTTT
CASSSRSRMNTEAFF
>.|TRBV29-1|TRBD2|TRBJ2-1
TGCAGCGTGCCGGGACTAGTACCCGATGAGCAGTTCTTC
CSVPGLVPDEQFF
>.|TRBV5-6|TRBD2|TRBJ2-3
TGTGCCAGCAAGGGGAAGTTGGCGGGGGTTTCTTCAAATACGCAGTATTTT
CASKGKLAGVSSNTQYF